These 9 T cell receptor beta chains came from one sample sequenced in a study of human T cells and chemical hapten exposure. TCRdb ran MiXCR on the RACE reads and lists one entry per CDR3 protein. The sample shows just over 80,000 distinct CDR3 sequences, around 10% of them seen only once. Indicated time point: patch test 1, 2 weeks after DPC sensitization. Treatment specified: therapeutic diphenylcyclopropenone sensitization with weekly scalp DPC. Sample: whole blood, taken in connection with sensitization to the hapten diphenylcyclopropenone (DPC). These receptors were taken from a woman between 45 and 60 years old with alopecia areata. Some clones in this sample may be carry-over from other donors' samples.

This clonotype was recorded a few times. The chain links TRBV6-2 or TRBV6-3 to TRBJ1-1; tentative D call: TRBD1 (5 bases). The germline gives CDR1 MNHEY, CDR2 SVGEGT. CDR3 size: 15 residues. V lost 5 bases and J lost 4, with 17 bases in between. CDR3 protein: CASSTSGWGTTEAFF. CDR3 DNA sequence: TGTGCCAGCAGTACGTCAGGGTGGGGGACCACTGAAGCTTTCTTT.

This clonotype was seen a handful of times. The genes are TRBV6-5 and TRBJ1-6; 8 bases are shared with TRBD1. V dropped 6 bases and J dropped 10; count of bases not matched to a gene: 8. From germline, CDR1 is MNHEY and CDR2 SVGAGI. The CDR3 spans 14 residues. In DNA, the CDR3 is TGTGCCAGCAGAAAGACAGGGGCGGCCTCACCCCTCCACTTT. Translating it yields CASRKTGAASPLHF.

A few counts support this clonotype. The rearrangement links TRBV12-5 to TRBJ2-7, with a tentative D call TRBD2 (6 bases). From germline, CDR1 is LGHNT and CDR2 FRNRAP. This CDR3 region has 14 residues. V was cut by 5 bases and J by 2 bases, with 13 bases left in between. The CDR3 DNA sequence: TGTGCTAGTGGTGCCCAGGGACTGCCCTACGAGCAGTACTTC. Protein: CASGAQGLPYEQYF.

The CDR3 coding sequence is TGTGCCAGCAGTTCGCAGACAGGGGAAGCCTACGAGCAGTACTTC. It yields the protein CASSSQTGEAYEQYF. The chain is built from TRBV12-3 or TRBV12-4 and TRBJ2-7; 8 positions match TRBD1. This CDR3 contains 15 residues. The J segment lost 2 bases and the V segment lost 4 bases, leaving 7 bases of the junction unmatched.

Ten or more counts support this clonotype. CDR3 residues: CASSPPRRVSYEQYF. The DNA of the CDR3 is TGTGCCAGCAGCCCACCCCGGAGGGTCTCCTACGAGCAGTACTTC. The V gene is TRBV7-9, the J gene TRBJ2-7, with a possible D match to TRBD2 (6 bases). Between the trimmed V and J ends, which lost 5 bases and 0 bases, there was a span of 14 bases. The CDR3 is made up of 15 amino acids. In germline, CDR1 is SEHNR, CDR2 FQNEAQ (reference sequence).

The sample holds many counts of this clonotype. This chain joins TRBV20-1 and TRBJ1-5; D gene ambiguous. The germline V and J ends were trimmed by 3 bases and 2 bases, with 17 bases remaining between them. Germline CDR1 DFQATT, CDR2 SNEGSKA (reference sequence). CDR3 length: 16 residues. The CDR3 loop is CSARAVRIVGNQPQHF. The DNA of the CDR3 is TGCAGTGCTAGGGCGGTTAGGATCGTTGGCAATCAGCCCCAGCATTTT.

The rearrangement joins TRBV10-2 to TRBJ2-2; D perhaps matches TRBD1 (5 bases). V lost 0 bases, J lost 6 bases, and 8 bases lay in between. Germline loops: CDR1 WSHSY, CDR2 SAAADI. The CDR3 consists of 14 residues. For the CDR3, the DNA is TGCGCCAGCAGTGAGTCTGGACACTCCGGGGAGCTGTTTTTT. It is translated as CASSESGHSGELFF.

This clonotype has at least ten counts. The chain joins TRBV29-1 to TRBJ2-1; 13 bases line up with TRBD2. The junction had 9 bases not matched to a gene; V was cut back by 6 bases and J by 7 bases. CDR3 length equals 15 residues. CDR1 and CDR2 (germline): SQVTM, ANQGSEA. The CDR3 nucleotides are TGCAGCGTCGACGGACTAGCGGGAGCCAAGAATGAGCAGTTCTTC. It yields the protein CSVDGLAGAKNEQFF.

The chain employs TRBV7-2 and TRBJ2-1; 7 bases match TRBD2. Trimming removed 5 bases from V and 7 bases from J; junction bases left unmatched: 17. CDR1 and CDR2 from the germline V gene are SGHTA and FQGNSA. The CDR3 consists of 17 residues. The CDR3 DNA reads TGTGCCAGCAGCCCGTCCTTTTCCAGCGGGGTCGCAAATGAGCAGTTCTTC. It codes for CASSPSFSSGVANEQFF.